The TCR beta chain under discussion was sequenced for a study of response to subunit inactivated influenza vaccine. This clonotype was counted ten times or more. CDR1 LGHDT and CDR2 YNNKEL come from the germline V gene (reference sequence). This CDR3 spans 16 amino acids. Deletions cut 0 bases from V and 2 bases from J, with 14 bases between. TCRdb analysed the RT-PCR reads with MiXCR anew, one entry per CDR3 protein. The sample yields 710,000 or so distinct CDR3 sequences, around a sixth seen once. The sequencing here drew on PBMCs from blood, taken roughly 12 days after vaccination. The origin of this receptor is a man over 45 who received an inactivated influenza vaccine. V gene TRBV3-1 combines with J gene TRBJ2-7, with TRBD2 as a possible D gene (6 bases). The CDR3 sequence: CASSQDLGTGAYEQYF. As DNA, the CDR3 is TGTGCCAGCAGCCAAGATTTAGGGACTGGGGCCTACGAGCAGTACTTC.